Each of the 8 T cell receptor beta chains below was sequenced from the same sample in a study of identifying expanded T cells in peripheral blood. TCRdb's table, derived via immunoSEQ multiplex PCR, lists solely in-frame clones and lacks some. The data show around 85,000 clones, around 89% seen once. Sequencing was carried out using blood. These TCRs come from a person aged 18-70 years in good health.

The CDR3 is CASSPITIGWENTEAFF. The CDR3 nucleotides are TGTGCCAGCTCACCAATTACGATCGGGTGGGAGAACACTGAAGCTTTCTTT. This chain links TRBV18 with TRBJ1-1; D gene uncertain. CDR1 is KGHSH, CDR2 LQKENI, per germline. The CDR3 contains 17 residues. Trimming removed 2 bases from V and 1 base from J, with 17 bases in between.

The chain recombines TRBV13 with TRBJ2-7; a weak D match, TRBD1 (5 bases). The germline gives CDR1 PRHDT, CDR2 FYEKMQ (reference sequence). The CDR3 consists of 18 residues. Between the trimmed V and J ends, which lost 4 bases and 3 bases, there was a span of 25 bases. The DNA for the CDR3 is TGTGCCAGCAGCTCTCAAGGAACCATGCAGGGAAAGGACTACGAGCAGTACTTC. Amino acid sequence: CASSSQGTMQGKDYEQYF.

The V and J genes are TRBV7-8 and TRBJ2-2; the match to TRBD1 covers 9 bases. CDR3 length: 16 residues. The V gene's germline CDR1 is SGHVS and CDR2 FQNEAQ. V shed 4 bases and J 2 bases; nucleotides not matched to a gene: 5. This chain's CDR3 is CASSSWTGANTGELFF. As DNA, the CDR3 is TGTGCCAGCAGCTCCTGGACAGGGGCTAACACCGGGGAGCTGTTTTTT.

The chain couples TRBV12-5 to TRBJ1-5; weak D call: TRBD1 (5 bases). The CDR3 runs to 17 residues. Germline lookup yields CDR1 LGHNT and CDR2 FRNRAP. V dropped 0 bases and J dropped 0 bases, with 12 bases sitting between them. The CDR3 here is CASGLVGRGYSNQPQHF. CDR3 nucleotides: TGTGCTAGTGGTTTGGTAGGAAGGGGATATAGCAATCAGCCCCAGCATTTT.

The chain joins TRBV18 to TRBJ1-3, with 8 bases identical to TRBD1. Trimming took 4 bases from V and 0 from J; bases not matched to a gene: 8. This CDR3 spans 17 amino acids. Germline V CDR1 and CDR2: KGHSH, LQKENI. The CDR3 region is CASSLNNRGSSGNTIYF. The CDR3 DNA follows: TGTGCCAGCTCACTCAATAACAGGGGGAGCTCTGGAAACACCATATATTTT.

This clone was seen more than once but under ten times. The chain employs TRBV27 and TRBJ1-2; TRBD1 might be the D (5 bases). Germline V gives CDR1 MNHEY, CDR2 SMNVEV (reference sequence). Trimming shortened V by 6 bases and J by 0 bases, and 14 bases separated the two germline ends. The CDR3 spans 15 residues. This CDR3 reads CASSRGVSTNYGYTF. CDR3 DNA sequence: TGTGCCAGCAGCCGAGGGGTGAGCACTAACTATGGCTACACCTTC.

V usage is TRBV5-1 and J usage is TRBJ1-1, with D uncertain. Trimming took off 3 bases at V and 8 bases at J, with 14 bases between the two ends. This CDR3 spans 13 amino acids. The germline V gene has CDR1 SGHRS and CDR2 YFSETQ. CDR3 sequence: CASSWASLGEAFF. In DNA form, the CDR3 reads TGCGCCAGCAGCTGGGCCTCTTTAGGGGAAGCTTTCTTT.

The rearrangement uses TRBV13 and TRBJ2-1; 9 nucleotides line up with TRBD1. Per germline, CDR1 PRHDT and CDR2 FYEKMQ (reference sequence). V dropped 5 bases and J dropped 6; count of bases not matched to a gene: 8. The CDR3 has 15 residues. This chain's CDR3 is CASSPPLTGGNEQFF. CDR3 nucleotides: TGTGCCAGCAGCCCTCCGTTGACAGGGGGCAATGAGCAGTTCTTC.